This is a list of T cell receptor beta chains from one sample in a study of cytomegalovirus exposure and HLA in healthy donors. Measured with immunoSEQ multiplex PCR; TCRdb has only the in-frame clones, and not every one. The sample holds 90,000 to 130,000 clones, approximately 79% seen once. The specimen sequenced was PBMCs. The receptors come from a man between 25 and 39 years old in good health and CMV-seropositive. Both conserved end residues are part of each CDR3. A D gene is named only where the DNA matches it firmly. Clone size is stated in some rows and not others, as once, few, many or a class when expanded.

v_gene	d_gene	j_gene	abundance	CDR3nt	CDR3aa
TRBV9	TRBD2	TRBJ2-2	NA	TGTGCCAGCAGCACCCGGACTAGCGGCACCGGGGAGCTGTTTTTT	CASSTRTSGTGELFF
TRBV9	TRBD2	TRBJ2-1	NA	TGTGCCAGCAGCGTAGTGGCTAGCGGGGGGGTTAATGAGCAGTTCTTC	CASSVVASGGVNEQFF
TRBV7-9	TRBD2	TRBJ2-1	NA	TGTGCCAGCAGCTTAGCCAGCGGGGGGGCCTCGTTCTTC	CASSLASGGASFF
TRBV19	TRBD1	TRBJ1-1	few	TGTGCCAGTAGTAAAGGACAGGAGTGGACTGAAGCTTTCTTT	CASSKGQEWTEAFF
TRBV7-9	NA	TRBJ1-4	few	TGTGCCAGCAGCCCAGGGAAAACTAATGAAAAACTGTTTTTT	CASSPGKTNEKLFF
TRBV4-1	NA	TRBJ1-2	NA	TGCGCCAGCAGCCAAGATAAGGGAGGGCGGAGGGGCTATGGCTACACCTTC	CASSQDKGGRRGYGYTF
TRBV6-1	TRBD2	TRBJ2-2	NA	TGTGCCAGCAGTAGCGGGGGGGACACCGGGGAGCTGTTTTTT	CASSSGGDTGELFF
TRBV6-1	TRBD1	TRBJ2-3	NA	TGTGCCAGCAGTGATAAGGGGGCCCGCACAGATACGCAGTATTTT	CASSDKGARTDTQYF
TRBV5-8	NA	TRBJ2-1	once	TGTGCCAGCAGCTTGGGACAGTTCTTGGGTTACAATGAGCAGTTCTTC	CASSLGQFLGYNEQFF
TRBV9	TRBD1	TRBJ1-2	NA	TGTGCCAGCAGCCCCGACCCCGGACAGGGGTGGGGCTACACCTTC	CASSPDPGQGWGYTF
TRBV7-9	NA	TRBJ1-2	NA	TGTGCCAGCAGGTCACAGATAAACTATGGCTACACCTTC	CASRSQINYGYTF
TRBV10-3	TRBD2	TRBJ2-1	few	TGTGCCATGCCCTTCCCGACTAGCCGGTTCTACAATGAGCAGTTCTTC	CAMPFPTSRFYNEQFF
TRBV9	TRBD1	TRBJ1-5	NA	TGTGCCAGCAGCGCCGGGACAGGTAGAGATAGCAATCAGCCCCAGCATTTT	CASSAGTGRDSNQPQHF
TRBV7-9	NA	TRBJ1-2	NA	TGTGCCAGCAGCTTTCATCAGGGCTCAACCTATGGCTACACCTTC	CASSFHQGSTYGYTF
TRBV5-1	NA	TRBJ2-3	few	TGCGCCAGCAGCTTGGTTCCCCGAGGTACGCAGTATTTT	CASSLVPRGTQYF
TRBV6-1	NA	TRBJ1-4	few	TGTGCCAGCAGTGAAAAGCGGGGACTGATGAATGAAAAACTGTTTTTT	CASSEKRGLMNEKLFF
TRBV18	NA	TRBJ2-7	NA	TGTGCCAGCTCCCAGACGGCAGGTCTCCAAGTCGAGCAGTACTTC	CASSQTAGLQVEQYF
TRBV19	TRBD1	TRBJ2-2	NA	TGTGCCAGTAGTATGGGCAGGGGGTGGAACACCGGGGAGCTGTTTTTT	CASSMGRGWNTGELFF
TRBV9	NA	TRBJ2-2	NA	TGTGCCAGCAGCGTTGAGACTGCCCCCGGTGAGCTGCTTTTT	CASSVETAPGELLF
TRBV10-3	TRBD2	TRBJ2-5	NA	TGTGCCATCAGTGATCCTAGCGGGGGAGAGACCCAGTACTTC	CAISDPSGGETQYF
TRBV7-3	TRBD2	TRBJ2-7	NA	TGTGCCAGCAGCCCGGGGGGGGGCTACGAGCAGTACTTC	CASSPGGGYEQYF
TRBV30	NA	TRBJ2-7	once	TGTGCCTGGAGTCGAGAGGGTTCGTACGAGCAGTACTTC	CAWSREGSYEQYF
TRBV19	NA	TRBJ1-6	NA	TGTGCCAGTAGTATAGATACGGGAAATTCACCCCTCCACTTT	CASSIDTGNSPLHF
TRBV19	TRBD1	TRBJ1-1	NA	TGTGCCAGTCTAAAGTCCTATCACAGGGGAACCGTGAACACTGAAGCTTTCTTT	CASLKSYHRGTVNTEAFF
TRBV10-3	TRBD1	TRBJ2-5	NA	TGTGCCATCAGTGCCGACAGGGGGACCCAAGAGACCCAGTACTTC	CAISADRGTQETQYF
TRBV19	NA	TRBJ2-7	NA	TGTGCCAGTAGTCCAGGACAGACTTACGAGCAGTACTTC	CASSPGQTYEQYF
TRBV4-1	TRBD1	TRBJ2-7	NA	TGCGCCAGCAGCCAAGTCGGCGACAGGGCATCCGAGCAGTACTTC	CASSQVGDRASEQYF
TRBV18	NA	TRBJ2-2	NA	TGTGCCAGCTCACCAACTCAGGGGGGCACCGGGGAGCTGTTTTTT	CASSPTQGGTGELFF
TRBV5-6	TRBD1	TRBJ1-2	few	TGTGCCAGCAGCTTAGACAGGGGAGGCTACACCTTC	CASSLDRGGYTF
TRBV7-2	TRBD1	TRBJ2-7	NA	TGTGCCAGCAGCTCCGGACAGGCCACCTACGAGCAGTACTTC	CASSSGQATYEQYF
TRBV7-2	TRBD1	TRBJ1-2	NA	TGTGCCAGCAGCTTAGTCCAGGGGGGACAGGATGGCTACACCTTC	CASSLVQGGQDGYTF
TRBV23-1	NA	TRBJ2-4	NA	TGCGCCAGCAGTCAATCAAAGACAGGAAAAAACATTCAGTACTTC	CASSQSKTGKNIQYF
TRBV4-1	NA	TRBJ1-1	NA	TGCGCCAGCAGCCAAGATTATCACAGGCCGAACACTGAAGCTTTCTTT	CASSQDYHRPNTEAFF
TRBV6-6	TRBD1	TRBJ1-1	few	TGTGCCAGCAGTCAATACAGGGGGCTGGTCACTGAAGCTTTCTTT	CASSQYRGLVTEAFF
TRBV7-2	TRBD1	TRBJ1-1	NA	TGTGCCAGCAGCCTGACCGGGACAGGGTTTGGTATTAGGACTGAAGCTTTCTTT	CASSLTGTGFGIRTEAFF
TRBV4-2	NA	TRBJ1-5	few	TGTGCCAGCAGCCAAGATCCAGGGGGCAATCAGCCCCAGCATTTT	CASSQDPGGNQPQHF
TRBV21-1	NA	TRBJ1-2	once	TGTGCCAGCAGGGGTGCCGGGGGGGCCTATGGCTACACCTTC	CASRGAGGAYGYTF
TRBV30	NA	TRBJ1-4	NA	TGTGCCTGGAGTGTACCACAGACAACTAATGAAAAACTGTTTTTT	CAWSVPQTTNEKLFF
TRBV27	TRBD2	TRBJ2-3	NA	TGTGCCAGCTGGAGTCTACGGGGACTAGTTCCAAATACGCAGTATTTT	CASWSLRGLVPNTQYF
TRBV7-9	NA	TRBJ1-2	NA	TGTGCCAGCAGCTTAGCTCCTCGGGAAGGTGGCTACACCTTC	CASSLAPREGGYTF
TRBV11-3	NA	TRBJ1-1	once	TGTGCCAGCAGCTTAGACCTTCCGGTGGGCACGAACACTGAAGCTTTCTTT	CASSLDLPVGTNTEAFF
TRBV19	NA	TRBJ2-5	NA	TGTGCCAGTAGCCGGGACACGAGACCAGAGACCCAGTACTTC	CASSRDTRPETQYF